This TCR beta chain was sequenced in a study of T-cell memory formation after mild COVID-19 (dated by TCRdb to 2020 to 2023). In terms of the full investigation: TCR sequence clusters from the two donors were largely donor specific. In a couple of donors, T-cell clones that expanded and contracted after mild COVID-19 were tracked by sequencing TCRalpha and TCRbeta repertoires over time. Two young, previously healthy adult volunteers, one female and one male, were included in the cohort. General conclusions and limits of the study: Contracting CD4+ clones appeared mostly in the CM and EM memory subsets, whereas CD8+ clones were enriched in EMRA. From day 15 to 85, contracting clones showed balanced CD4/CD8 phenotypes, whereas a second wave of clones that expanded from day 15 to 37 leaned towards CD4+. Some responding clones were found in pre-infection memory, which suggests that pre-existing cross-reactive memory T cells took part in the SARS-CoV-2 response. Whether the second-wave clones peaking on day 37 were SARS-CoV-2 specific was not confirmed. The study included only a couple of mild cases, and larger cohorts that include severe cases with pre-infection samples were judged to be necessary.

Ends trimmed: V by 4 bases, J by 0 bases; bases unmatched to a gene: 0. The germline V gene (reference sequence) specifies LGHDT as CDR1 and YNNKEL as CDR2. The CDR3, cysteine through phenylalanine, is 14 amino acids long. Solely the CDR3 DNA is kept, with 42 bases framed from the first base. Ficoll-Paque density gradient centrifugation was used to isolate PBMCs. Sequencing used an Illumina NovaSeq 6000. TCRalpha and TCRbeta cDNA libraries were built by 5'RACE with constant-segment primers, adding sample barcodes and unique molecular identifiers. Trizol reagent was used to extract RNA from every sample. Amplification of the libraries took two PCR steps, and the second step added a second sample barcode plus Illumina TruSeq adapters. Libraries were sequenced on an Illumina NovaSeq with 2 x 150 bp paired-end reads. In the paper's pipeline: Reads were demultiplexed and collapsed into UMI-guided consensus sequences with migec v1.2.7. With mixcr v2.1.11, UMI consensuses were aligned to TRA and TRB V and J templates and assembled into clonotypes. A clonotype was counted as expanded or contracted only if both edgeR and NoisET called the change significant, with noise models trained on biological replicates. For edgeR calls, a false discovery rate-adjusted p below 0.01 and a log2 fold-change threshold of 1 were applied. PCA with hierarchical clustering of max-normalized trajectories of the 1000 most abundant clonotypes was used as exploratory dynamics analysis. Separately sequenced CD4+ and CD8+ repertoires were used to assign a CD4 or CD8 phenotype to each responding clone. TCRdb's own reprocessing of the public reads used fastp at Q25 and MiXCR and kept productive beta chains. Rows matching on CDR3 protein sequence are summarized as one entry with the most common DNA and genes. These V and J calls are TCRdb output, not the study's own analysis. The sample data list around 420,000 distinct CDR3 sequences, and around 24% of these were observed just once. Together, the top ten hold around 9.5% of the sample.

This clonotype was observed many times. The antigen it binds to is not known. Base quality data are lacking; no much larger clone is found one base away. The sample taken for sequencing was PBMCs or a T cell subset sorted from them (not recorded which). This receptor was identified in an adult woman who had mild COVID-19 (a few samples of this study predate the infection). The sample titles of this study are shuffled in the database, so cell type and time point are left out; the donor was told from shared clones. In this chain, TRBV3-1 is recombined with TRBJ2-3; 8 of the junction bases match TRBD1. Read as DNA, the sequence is TGTGCCAGCAGCCGGACAGGGAGCACAGATACGCAGTATTTT. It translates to CASSRTGSTDTQYF.